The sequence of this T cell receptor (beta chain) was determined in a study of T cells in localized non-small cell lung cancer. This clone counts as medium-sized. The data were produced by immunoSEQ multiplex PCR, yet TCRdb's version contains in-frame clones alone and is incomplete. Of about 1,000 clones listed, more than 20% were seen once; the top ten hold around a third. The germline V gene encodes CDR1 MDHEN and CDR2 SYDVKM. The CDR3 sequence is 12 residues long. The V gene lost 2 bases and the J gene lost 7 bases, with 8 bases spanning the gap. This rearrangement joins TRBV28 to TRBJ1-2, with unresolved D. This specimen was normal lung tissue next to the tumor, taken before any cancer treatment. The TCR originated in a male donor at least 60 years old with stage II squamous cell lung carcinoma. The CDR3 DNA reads TGTGCCAGCAGTTTAGGCGTTGGTGGCTACACCTTC. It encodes CASSLGVGGYTF.